These 5 T cell receptor beta chains came from one sample sequenced in a study of T cells in Graves' hyperthyroidism and ophthalmopathy (dated by TCRdb to between 2017 and 2020). The library was built by means of multiplex PCR. TCRdb lists the instrument as Illumina HiSeq 2000. The TCR beta CDR3 regions were amplified from the RNA transcripts. The TCR CDR3 was subjected to a first round of RT-PCR using the HTBI primer set and the Qiagen OneStep RT-PCR kit. The public reads were reprocessed in TCRdb via fastp at Q25 and MiXCR, keeping in-frame beta chains. Identical CDR3 protein sequences are pooled into one entry, listed with their most common genes and DNA. A total of 280,000 or so distinct CDR3 sequences appear in this sample, 20% to 30% of them only once. The ten largest clones represent around 30% of the sample. The sample was blood. The receptor source for this set is a man aged 35-49 years with Graves' hyperthyroidism that later progressed to Graves' ophthalmopathy.

This clonotype was detected ten times or more. This sequence joins TRBV15 and TRBJ1-1, with 7 bases matching TRBD1. With 8 bases clipped from V and 1 base from J, the junction kept 13 bases outside the gene matches. The CDR3 contains 16 residues. Germline-derived CDR1 and CDR2 are LNHNV and YYDKDF (reference sequence). The CDR3 DNA reads TGTGCCACCCGGGCAGGGAGGGGGCTTGGGAACACTGAAGCTTTCTTT. Translation: CATRAGRGLGNTEAFF.

This clonotype showed up many times. The gene calls are TRBV6-5 and TRBJ2-2; D gene unclear. CDR3 size: 16 residues. Trimming pared 0 bases from V and 0 bases from J, leaving 8 bases between. Looked up from germline, CDR1 is MNHEY and CDR2 is SVGAGI. The CDR3, as DNA: TGTGCCAGCAGTTACTCGGTCAGACCGAACACCGGGGAGCTGTTTTTT. Amino acids: CASSYSVRPNTGELFF.

This clonotype has a count of ten or more. The chain uses TRBV20-1 and TRBJ2-5, with 8 nucleotides matching TRBD1. This CDR3 has 12 residues. Trimming cost V 5 bases and J 5 bases; bases outside gene matches: 4. CDR1 is DFQATT, CDR2 SNEGSKA, per germline (reference sequence). The CDR3 protein is CSARTGMETQYF. CDR3 bases: TGCAGTGCTCGGACAGGGATGGAGACCCAGTACTTC.

There are many counts of this clonotype. This chain connects TRBV15 to TRBJ2-2; D perhaps matches TRBD2 (5 bases). The CDR3 spans 15 residues. Germline lookup yields CDR1 LNHNV and CDR2 YYDKDF (reference sequence). Trimming took 0 bases from V and 1 from J, leaving 6 bases between them. In nucleotides, the CDR3 is TGTGCCACCAGCAGAGACGGGAAGAACACCGGGGAGCTGTTTTTT. Translation gives CATSRDGKNTGELFF.

The chain employs TRBV28 and TRBJ2-4, with no clear D. The CDR3 loop spans 19 amino acids. Germline V lookup: CDR1 MDHEN, CDR2 SYDVKM. V lost 7 bases to trimming and J lost 3 bases, with 28 bases between them. The chain's CDR3 is CASTPPVVDSPAHKNIQYF. The CDR3 DNA is TGTGCCAGCACCCCGCCCGTGGTCGACTCGCCAGCACACAAAAACATTCAGTACTTC.